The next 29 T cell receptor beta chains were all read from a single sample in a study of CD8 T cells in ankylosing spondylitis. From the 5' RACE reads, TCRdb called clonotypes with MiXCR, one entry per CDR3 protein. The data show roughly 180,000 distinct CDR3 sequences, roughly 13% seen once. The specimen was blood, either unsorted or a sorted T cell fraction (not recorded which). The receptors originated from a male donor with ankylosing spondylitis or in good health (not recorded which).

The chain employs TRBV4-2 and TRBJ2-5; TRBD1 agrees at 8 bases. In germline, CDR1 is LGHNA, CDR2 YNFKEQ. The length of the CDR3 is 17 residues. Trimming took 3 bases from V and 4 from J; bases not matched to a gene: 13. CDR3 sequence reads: CASSQAPRGQGAETQYF. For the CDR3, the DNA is TGTGCCAGCAGCCAGGCCCCCCGAGGGCAGGGGGCAGAGACCCAGTACTTC.

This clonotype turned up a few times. The CDR3 region has the DNA TGTGCCAGTAGTATTCAGGGTGAATCCTACAATGAGCAGTTCTTC. It translates to CASSIQGESYNEQFF. The chain carries TRBV19 and TRBJ2-1, with D maybe TRBD1 (5 bases). The CDR3 runs 15 residues. V was shortened by 3 bases and J by 1 base, with 10 bases between the two germline ends. The germline V gene encodes CDR1 LNHDA and CDR2 SQIVND (reference sequence).

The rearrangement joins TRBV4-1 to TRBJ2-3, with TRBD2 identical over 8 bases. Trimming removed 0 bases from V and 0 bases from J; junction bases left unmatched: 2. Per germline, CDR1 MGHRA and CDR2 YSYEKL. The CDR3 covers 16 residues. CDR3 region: CASSQDQRGSTDTQYF. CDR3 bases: TGCGCCAGCAGCCAAGACCAGCGGGGGAGCACAGATACGCAGTATTTT.

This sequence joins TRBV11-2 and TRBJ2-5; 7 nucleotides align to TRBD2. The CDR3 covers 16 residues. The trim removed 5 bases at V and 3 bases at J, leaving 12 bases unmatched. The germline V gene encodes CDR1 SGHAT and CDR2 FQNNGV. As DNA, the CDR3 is TGTGCCAGCAGCCGACCGGGACTACCGGAGGAAGAGACCCAGTACTTC. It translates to CASSRPGLPEEETQYF. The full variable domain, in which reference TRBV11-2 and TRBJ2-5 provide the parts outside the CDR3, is EAGVAQSPRYKIIEKRQSVAFWCNPISGHATLYWYQQILGQGPKLLIQFQNNGVVDDSQLPKDRFSAERLKGVDSTLKIQPAKLEDSAVYLCASSRPGLPEEETQYFGPGTRLLVL.

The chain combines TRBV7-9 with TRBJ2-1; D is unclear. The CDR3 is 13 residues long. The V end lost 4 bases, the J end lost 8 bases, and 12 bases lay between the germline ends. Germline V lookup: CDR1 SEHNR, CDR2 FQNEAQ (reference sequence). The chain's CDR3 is CASSSLMRDEQFF. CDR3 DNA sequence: TGTGCCAGCAGCTCCCTGATGCGCGATGAGCAGTTCTTC.

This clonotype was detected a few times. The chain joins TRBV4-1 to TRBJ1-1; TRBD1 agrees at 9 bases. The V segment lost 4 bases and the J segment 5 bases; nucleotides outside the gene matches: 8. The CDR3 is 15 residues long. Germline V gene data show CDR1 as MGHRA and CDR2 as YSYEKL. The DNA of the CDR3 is TGCGCCAGCAGCCGACCCGGGACAGGGAGGACTGAAGCTTTCTTT. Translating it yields CASSRPGTGRTEAFF.

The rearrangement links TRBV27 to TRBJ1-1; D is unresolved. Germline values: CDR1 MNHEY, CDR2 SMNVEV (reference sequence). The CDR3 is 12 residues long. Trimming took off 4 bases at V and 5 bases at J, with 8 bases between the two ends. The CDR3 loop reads CASSSMGTEAFF. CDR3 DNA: TGTGCCAGCAGTTCGATGGGGACTGAAGCTTTCTTT.

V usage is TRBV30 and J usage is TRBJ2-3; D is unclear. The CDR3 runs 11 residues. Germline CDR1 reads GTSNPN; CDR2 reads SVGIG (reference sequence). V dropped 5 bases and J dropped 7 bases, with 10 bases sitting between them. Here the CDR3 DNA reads TGTGCCTGGGGTCCAGAAAATACGCAGTATTTT. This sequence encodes CAWGPENTQYF.

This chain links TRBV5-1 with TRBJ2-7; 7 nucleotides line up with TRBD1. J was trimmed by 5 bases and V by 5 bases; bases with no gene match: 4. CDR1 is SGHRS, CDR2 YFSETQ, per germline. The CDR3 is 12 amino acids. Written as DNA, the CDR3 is TGCGCCAGCAGAGAGACAGGGAACGAGCAGTACTTC. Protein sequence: CASRETGNEQYF.

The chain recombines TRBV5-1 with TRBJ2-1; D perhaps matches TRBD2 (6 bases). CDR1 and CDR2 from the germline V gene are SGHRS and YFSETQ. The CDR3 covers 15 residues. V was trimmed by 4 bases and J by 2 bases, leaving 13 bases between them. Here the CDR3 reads CASSTGDSAYNEQFF. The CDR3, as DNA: TGCGCCAGCAGCACCGGGGACTCCGCCTACAATGAGCAGTTCTTC.

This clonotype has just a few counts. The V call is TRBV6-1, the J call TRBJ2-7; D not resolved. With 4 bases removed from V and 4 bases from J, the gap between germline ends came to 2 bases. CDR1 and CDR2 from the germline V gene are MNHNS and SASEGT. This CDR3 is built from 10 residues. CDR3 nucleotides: TGTGCCAGCAGTGCTTACGAGCAGTACTTC. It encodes CASSAYEQYF.

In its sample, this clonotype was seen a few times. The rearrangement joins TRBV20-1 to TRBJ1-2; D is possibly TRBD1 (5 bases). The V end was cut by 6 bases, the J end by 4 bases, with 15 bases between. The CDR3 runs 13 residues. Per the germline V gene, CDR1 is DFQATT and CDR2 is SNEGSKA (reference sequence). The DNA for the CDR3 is TGCAGTGCACCCTCCGACGGGGGCTATGGCTACACCTTC. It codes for CSAPSDGGYGYTF.

The CDR3 DNA follows: TGCGCCAGCACGGAGACAAAGAACACCGGGGAGCTGTTTTTT. Translating it yields CASTETKNTGELFF. The rearrangement links TRBV5-1 to TRBJ2-2; D not certain. The CDR3 consists of 14 residues. V was cut by 6 bases and J by 1 base, with 10 bases left in between. CDR1 SGHRS and CDR2 YFSETQ come from the germline V gene.

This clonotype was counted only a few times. The CDR3 region has the DNA TGTGCCACCGAGATGGGAGGGGAGCTGTTTTTT. It codes for CATEMGGELFF. The chain recombines TRBV24-1 with TRBJ2-2; D remains ambiguous. Trimming removed 9 bases from V and 8 bases from J, with 9 bases in between. The length of the CDR3 is 11 residues. In germline, CDR1 is KGHDR, CDR2 SFDVKD.

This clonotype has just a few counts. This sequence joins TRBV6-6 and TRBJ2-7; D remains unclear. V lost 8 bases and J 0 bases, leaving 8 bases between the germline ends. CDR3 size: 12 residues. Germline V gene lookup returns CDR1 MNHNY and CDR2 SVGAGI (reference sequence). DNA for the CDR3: TGTGCCAGCGGAGCAGGCTCCTACGAGCAGTACTTC. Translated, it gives CASGAGSYEQYF.

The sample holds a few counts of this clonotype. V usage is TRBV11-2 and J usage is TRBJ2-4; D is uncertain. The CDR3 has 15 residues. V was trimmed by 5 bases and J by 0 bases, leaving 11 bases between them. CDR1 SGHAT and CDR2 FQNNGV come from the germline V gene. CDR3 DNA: TGTGCCAGCAGCCCTATTATGGTAGCCAAAAACATTCAGTACTTC. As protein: CASSPIMVAKNIQYF. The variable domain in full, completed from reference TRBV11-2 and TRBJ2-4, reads EAGVAQSPRYKIIEKRQSVAFWCNPISGHATLYWYQQILGQGPKLLIQFQNNGVVDDSQLPKDRFSAERLKGVDSTLKIQPAKLEDSAVYLCASSPIMVAKNIQYFGAGTRLSVL.

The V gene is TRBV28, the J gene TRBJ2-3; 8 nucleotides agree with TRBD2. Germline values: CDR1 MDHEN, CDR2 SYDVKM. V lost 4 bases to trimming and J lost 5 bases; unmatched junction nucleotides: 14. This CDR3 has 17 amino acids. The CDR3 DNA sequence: TGTGCCAGCAGTTATACCCCAAGCGGGAGCGGAGGAGATACGCAGTATTTT. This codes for CASSYTPSGSGGDTQYF.

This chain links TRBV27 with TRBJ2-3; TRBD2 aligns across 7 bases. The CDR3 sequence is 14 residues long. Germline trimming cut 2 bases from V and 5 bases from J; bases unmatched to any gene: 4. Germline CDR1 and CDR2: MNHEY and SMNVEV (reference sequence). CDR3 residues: CASSLDQRGDTQYF. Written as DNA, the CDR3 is TGTGCCAGCAGTTTAGACCAGCGGGGAGATACGCAGTATTTT.

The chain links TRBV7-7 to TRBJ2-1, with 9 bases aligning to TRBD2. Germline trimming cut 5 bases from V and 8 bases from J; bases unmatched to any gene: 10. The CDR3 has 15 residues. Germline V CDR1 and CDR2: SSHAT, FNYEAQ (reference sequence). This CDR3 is CASSALAGGTDEQFF. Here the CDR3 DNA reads TGTGCCAGCAGCGCCCTGGCGGGAGGGACGGATGAGCAGTTCTTC.

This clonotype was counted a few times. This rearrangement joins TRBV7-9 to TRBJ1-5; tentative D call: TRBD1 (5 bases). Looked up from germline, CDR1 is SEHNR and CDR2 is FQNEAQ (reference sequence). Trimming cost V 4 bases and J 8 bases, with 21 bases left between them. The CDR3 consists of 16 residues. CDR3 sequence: CASSSTGGGDGEPQHF. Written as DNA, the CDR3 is TGTGCCAGCAGCTCCACCGGAGGAGGGGACGGCGAGCCCCAGCATTTT. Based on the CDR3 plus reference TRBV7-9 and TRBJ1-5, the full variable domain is DTGVSQNPRHKITKRGQNVTFRCDPISEHNRLYWYRQTLGQGPEFLTYFQNEAQLEKSRLLSDRFSAERPKGSFSTLEIQRTEQGDSAMYLCASSSTGGGDGEPQHFGDGTRLSIL.

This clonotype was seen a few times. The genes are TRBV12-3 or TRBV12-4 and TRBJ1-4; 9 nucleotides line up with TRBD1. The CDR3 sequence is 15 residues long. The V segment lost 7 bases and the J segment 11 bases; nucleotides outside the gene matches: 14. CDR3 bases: TGTGCCAGCACTAGTCAGGACAGGGGTATGAGGAAACTGTTTTTT. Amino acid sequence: CASTSQDRGMRKLFF.

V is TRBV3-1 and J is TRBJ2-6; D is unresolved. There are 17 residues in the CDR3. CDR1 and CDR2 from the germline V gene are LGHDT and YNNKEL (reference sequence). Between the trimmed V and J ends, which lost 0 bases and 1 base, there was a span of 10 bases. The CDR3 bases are TGTGCCAGCAGCCAAGAACGGCCGATGTCTGGGGCCAACGTCCTGACTTTC. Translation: CASSQERPMSGANVLTF.

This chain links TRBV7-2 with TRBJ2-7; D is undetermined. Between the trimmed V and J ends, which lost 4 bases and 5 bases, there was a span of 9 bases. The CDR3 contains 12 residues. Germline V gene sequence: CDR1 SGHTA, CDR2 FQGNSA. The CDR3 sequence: CASSSGIHEQYF. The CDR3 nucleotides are TGTGCCAGCAGCTCCGGTATCCACGAGCAGTACTTC.

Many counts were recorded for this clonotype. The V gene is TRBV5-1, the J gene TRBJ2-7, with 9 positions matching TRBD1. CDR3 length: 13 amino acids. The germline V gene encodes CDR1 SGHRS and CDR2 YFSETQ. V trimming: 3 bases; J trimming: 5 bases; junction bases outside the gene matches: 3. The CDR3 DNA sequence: TGCGCCAGCAGCTGGGGACAGGGTGACGAGCAGTACTTC. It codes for CASSWGQGDEQYF.

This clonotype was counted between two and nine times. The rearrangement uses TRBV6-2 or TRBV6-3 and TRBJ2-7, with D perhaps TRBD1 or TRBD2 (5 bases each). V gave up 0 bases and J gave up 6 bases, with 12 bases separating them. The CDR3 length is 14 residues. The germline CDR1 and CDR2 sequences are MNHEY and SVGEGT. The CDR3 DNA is TGTGCCAGCAGTTACTCGGGACCGCTAAGCGAGCAGTACTTC. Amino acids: CASSYSGPLSEQYF.

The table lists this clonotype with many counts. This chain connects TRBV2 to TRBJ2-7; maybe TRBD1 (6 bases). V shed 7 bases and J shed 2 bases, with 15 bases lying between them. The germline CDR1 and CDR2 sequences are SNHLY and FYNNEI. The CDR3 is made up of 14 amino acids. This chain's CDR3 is CASIEETGTYEQYF. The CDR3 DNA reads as TGTGCCAGCATCGAGGAGACAGGTACCTACGAGCAGTACTTC. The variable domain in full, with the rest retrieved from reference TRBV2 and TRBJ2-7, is EPEVTQTPSHQVTQMGQEVILRCVPISNHLYFYWYRQILGQKVEFLVSFYNNEISEKSEIFDDQFSVERPDGSNFTLKIRSTKLEDSAMYFCASIEETGTYEQYFGPGTRLTVT.

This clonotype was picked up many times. The CDR3 spells CSVEEGGTGLHEQYF. The CDR3 DNA sequence: TGCAGCGTTGAAGAAGGAGGGACAGGGCTCCACGAGCAGTACTTC. The chain employs TRBV29-1 and TRBJ2-7; 9 positions match TRBD1. The CDR3 is 15 amino acids. Trimming took 0 bases from V and 5 from J; bases not matched to a gene: 8. Germline CDR1 SQVTM, CDR2 ANQGSEA.

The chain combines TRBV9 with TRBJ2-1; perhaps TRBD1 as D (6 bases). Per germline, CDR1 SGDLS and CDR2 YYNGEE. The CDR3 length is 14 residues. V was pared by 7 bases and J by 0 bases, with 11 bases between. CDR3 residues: CASGDRYSYNEQFF. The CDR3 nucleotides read TGTGCCAGCGGAGACAGGTACTCCTACAATGAGCAGTTCTTC. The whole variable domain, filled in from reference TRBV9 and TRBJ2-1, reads DSGVTQTPKHLITATGQRVTLRCSPRSGDLSVYWYQQSLDQGLQFLIQYYNGEERAKGNILERFSAQQFPDLHSELNLSSLELGDSALYFCASGDRYSYNEQFFGPGTRLTVL.

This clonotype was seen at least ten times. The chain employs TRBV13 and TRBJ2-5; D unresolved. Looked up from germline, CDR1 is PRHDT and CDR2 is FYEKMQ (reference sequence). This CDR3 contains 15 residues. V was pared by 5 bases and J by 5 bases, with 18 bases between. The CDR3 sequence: CASSPALASVETQYF. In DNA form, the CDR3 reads TGTGCCAGCAGCCCCGCCTTAGCATCGGTGGAGACCCAGTACTTC.